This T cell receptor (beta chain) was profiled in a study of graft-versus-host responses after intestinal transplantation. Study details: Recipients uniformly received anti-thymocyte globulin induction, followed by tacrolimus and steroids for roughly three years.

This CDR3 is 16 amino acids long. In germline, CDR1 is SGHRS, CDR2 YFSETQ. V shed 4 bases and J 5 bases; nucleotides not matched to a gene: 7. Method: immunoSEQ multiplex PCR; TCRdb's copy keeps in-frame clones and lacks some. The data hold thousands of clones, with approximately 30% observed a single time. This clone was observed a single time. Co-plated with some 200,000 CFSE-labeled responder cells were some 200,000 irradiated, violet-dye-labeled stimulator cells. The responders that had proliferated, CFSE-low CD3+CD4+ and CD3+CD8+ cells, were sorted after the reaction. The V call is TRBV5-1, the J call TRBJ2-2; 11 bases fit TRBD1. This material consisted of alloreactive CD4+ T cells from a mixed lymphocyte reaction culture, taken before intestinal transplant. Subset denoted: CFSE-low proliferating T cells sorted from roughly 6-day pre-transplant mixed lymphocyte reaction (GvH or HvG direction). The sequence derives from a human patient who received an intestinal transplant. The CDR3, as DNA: TGCGCCAGCAGCCCGGGGGACAGGGGGGCTACCGGGGAGCTGTTTTTT. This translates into CASSPGDRGATGELFF. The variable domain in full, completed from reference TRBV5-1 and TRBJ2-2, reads KAGVTQTPRYLIKTRGQQVTLSCSPISGHRSVSWYQQTPGQGLQFLFEYFSETQRNKGNFPGRFSGRQFSNSRSEMNVSTLELGDSALYLCASSPGDRGATGELFFGEGSRLTVL.